These 12 T cell receptor beta chains share one sample of origin, sequenced in a study of blood T cells in healthy people across ages. Sample-barcoded 5' priming and a J-beta primer mix drove a second PCR of roughly 6 to 12 cycles. MiXCR, applied by TCRdb to the 5' RACE reads, yields one record per CDR3 protein. The table shows 850,000 to 1,100,000 distinct CDR3 sequences, with approximately 38% occurring only once. The sequenced material came from blood. The source of these receptors is a man younger than 35 in good health.

The rearrangement uses TRBV7-3 and TRBJ2-1, with D possibly being TRBD2 (6 bases). CDR1 and CDR2 (germline): SGHTA, FQGTGA. The ends were cut back, 5 bases at V and 12 bases at J, with 23 bases in the middle. CDR3 length: 15 residues. The CDR3: CASSLLASGLGGQFF. Written as DNA, the CDR3 is TGTGCCAGCAGCCTCCTAGCGTCGGGCCTAGGCGGGCAGTTCTTC. Using reference TRBV7-3 and TRBJ2-1 for the parts outside the CDR3, the full variable domain is GAGVSQTPSNKVTEKGKYVELRCDPISGHTALYWYRQSLGQGPEFLIYFQGTGAADDSGLPNDRFFAVRPEGSVSTLKIQRTERGDSAVYLCASSLLASGLGGQFFGPGTRLTVL.

Note on this clonotype: A clone one base away is much larger, so this may be a read error. The rearrangement links TRBV11-2 to TRBJ2-5; 7 bases map to TRBD1. J gave up 11 bases and V 5 bases, and 17 bases lay outside the gene matches. Germline assignment: CDR1 SGHAT and CDR2 FQNNGV. The CDR3 has 15 residues. In nucleotides, the CDR3 is TGTGCCAGCAGCCATCTAGGGGGCCCCTACAATGAGCAGTACTTC. It codes for CASSHLGGPYNEQYF.

In nucleotides, the CDR3 is TGTGCCAGCTGCCGGGCCTACTCCTACAATGAGCAGTTCTTC. Protein: CASCRAYSYNEQFF. This chain links TRBV28 with TRBJ2-1; D call uncertain. CDR1 is MDHEN and CDR2 is SYDVKM in the germline V gene. CDR3 length: 14 amino acids. V dropped 8 bases and J dropped 0 bases, with 11 bases sitting between them.

This chain joins TRBV20-1 and TRBJ1-2, with D possibly TRBD1 on 5 matching bases. Germline V gene data show CDR1 as DFQATT and CDR2 as SNEGSKA (reference sequence). This CDR3 region has 15 residues. The V and J ends lost 0 bases and 7 bases respectively, with 18 bases between them. CDR3 coding DNA: TGCAGTGCTAGAGATCCTGACCGGGGGGGTAGTGGCTACACCTTC. This gives the protein CSARDPDRGGSGYTF.

This clonotype was observed once. The chain employs TRBV6-2 or TRBV6-3 and TRBJ2-7; D possibly corresponds to TRBD2 (6 bases). CDR3 length: 15 residues. Germline V gene data show CDR1 as MNHEY and CDR2 as SVGEGT. V lost 6 bases and J 7 bases, leaving 22 bases between the germline ends. The CDR3 here is CASRLFAGPYNEQYF. As DNA, the CDR3 is TGTGCCAGCAGACTGTTCGCGGGACCCTACAATGAGCAGTACTTC.

V and J are TRBV10-2 and TRBJ2-4; 12 bases line up with TRBD2. The germline CDR1 and CDR2 sequences are WSHSY and SAAADI. The CDR3 is 18 amino acids. Trimming removed 4 bases from V and 0 bases from J; junction bases left unmatched: 7. CDR3: CASSGRLAGGSAKNIQYF. The CDR3 nucleotides read TGCGCCAGCAGTGGGCGGCTAGCGGGGGGGTCAGCCAAAAACATTCAGTACTTC.

The chain joins TRBV10-3 to TRBJ2-3, with D perhaps TRBD1 or TRBD2 (5 bases each). V was shortened by 3 bases and J by 0 bases, with 10 bases between the two germline ends. From germline, CDR1 is ENHRY and CDR2 SYGVKD. The CDR3 runs to 15 residues. The CDR3 reads CAISDGTGSTDTQYF. The CDR3 nucleotides read TGTGCCATCAGTGATGGGACGGGAAGCACAGATACGCAGTATTTT.

The gene calls are TRBV20-1 and TRBJ1-2; 7 bases line up with TRBD1. CDR3 length equals 14 residues. CDR1 DFQATT and CDR2 SNEGSKA come from the germline V gene (reference sequence). V lost 5 bases to trimming and J lost 2 bases; unmatched junction nucleotides: 8. CDR3 sequence: CSAGIRGQNYGYTF. In DNA, the CDR3 is TGCAGTGCTGGGATAAGGGGGCAGAACTATGGCTACACCTTC.

The J gene is TRBJ2-3, the V gene TRBV5-6; D may be TRBD1 (6 bases). Trimming pared 3 bases from V and 0 bases from J, leaving 14 bases between. Germline V gene lookup returns CDR1 SGHDT and CDR2 YYEEEE. The CDR3 has 16 amino acids. CDR3 sequence reads: CASSSWTAPSTDTQYF. DNA for the CDR3: TGTGCCAGCAGCTCCTGGACAGCCCCTAGCACAGATACGCAGTATTTT.

The chain carries TRBV20-1 and TRBJ2-4, with D perhaps TRBD2 (6 bases). The CDR3 extends over 14 amino acids. Germline CDR1 DFQATT, CDR2 SNEGSKA (reference sequence). Trimming took 4 bases from V and 13 from J, leaving 23 bases between them. The CDR3 nucleotides are TGCAGTGCTAAGATCTGGGGACTCAACAATGAGCAGTACTTC. This encodes CSAKIWGLNNEQYF.

This clonotype appeared a few times. The chain couples TRBV3-1 to TRBJ2-3; a possible D gene is TRBD2 (6 bases). Looked up from germline, CDR1 is LGHDT and CDR2 is YNNKEL (reference sequence). CDR3 length: 18 residues. The V and J ends lost 3 bases and 0 bases respectively, with 19 bases between them. CDR3 bases: TGTGCCAGCAGCCAGTATGCTAGCGAGCCTTATAGCACAGATACGCAGTATTTT. Amino acid sequence: CASSQYASEPYSTDTQYF.

This clonotype was recorded at least ten times. This chain links TRBV20-1 with TRBJ1-1, with a possible D match to TRBD1 (6 bases). The germline V gene has CDR1 DFQATT and CDR2 SNEGSKA (reference sequence). This CDR3 has 13 amino acids. V was clipped by 3 bases and J by 1 base, with 9 bases between them. CDR3 amino acids: CSARGGGNTEAFF. Here the CDR3 DNA reads TGCAGTGCTAGGGGAGGGGGGAACACTGAAGCTTTCTTT.